What follows are 21 T cell receptor beta chains derived from one specimen sequenced in a study of T-cell reconstitution after alpha-beta-depleted transplantation in children. A TCRbeta library incorporating unique molecular identifiers was prepared. Using its own MiXCR run on the PCR reads, TCRdb lists one record per CDR3 protein. The repertoire holds about 980,000 distinct CDR3 sequences, with roughly 29% as singletons. The material sequenced was PBMCs, mostly from graft donor cells, taken 360 days after TCRalphabeta/CD19-depleted stem cell transplant. Receptors originate from a boy under two years old who had a stem cell transplant for SCID, so the T cells may come from the graft donor.

The V call is TRBV3-1, the J call TRBJ2-3; 9 bases line up with TRBD1. Germline values: CDR1 LGHDT, CDR2 YNNKEL (reference sequence). The V gene end was trimmed by 4 bases and the J gene end by 3 bases; junction bases not matched to a gene: 8. This CDR3 has 16 amino acids. The CDR3 DNA reads as TGTGCCAGCAGCCTGGGACAGGGTAAAAGTACAGATACGCAGTATTTT. It specifies CASSLGQGKSTDTQYF.

The chain uses TRBV7-4 and TRBJ2-1; D gene uncertain. Germline V lookup: CDR1 SGHVT, CDR2 SQSDAQ. This CDR3 is 13 amino acids long. Trimming took 2 bases from V and 2 from J, leaving 4 bases between them. CDR3 in DNA: TGTGCCAGCAGCTTACAGCCCTACAATGAGCAGTTCTTC. Its translation is CASSLQPYNEQFF.

The chain uses TRBV11-2 and TRBJ2-5; D might be TRBD1 (6 bases). Trimming pared 6 bases from V and 4 bases from J, leaving 18 bases between. The germline V gene encodes CDR1 SGHAT and CDR2 FQNNGV. The CDR3 consists of 15 residues. CDR3 in amino acids: CASSQGLARGETQYF. The CDR3 nucleotides read TGTGCCAGCAGTCAGGGGCTCGCTCGTGGAGAGACCCAGTACTTC. The whole variable domain, filled in from reference TRBV11-2 and TRBJ2-5, reads EAGVAQSPRYKIIEKRQSVAFWCNPISGHATLYWYQQILGQGPKLLIQFQNNGVVDDSQLPKDRFSAERLKGVDSTLKIQPAKLEDSAVYLCASSQGLARGETQYFGPGTRLLVL.

The V and J genes are TRBV20-1 and TRBJ1-4; TRBD1 is a possible D gene (5 bases). CDR1 and CDR2 from the germline V gene are DFQATT and SNEGSKA (reference sequence). Trimming cost V 6 bases and J 4 bases, with 12 bases left between them. This CDR3 is 13 amino acids long. The CDR3 is CSAPQRGNEKLFF. The CDR3 DNA follows: TGCAGTGCCCCCCAAAGGGGTAATGAAAAACTGTTTTTT.

CDR3 in DNA: TGTGCCAGCAGTTCTGGGGGGACTGGAAACACCATATATTTT. Its translation is CASSSGGTGNTIYF. V and J are TRBV28 and TRBJ1-3; a possible D gene is TRBD1 (5 bases). CDR3 length equals 14 residues. In germline, CDR1 is MDHEN, CDR2 SYDVKM. V lost 4 bases, J lost 2 bases, and 9 bases lay in between.

V gene TRBV6-6 combines with J gene TRBJ1-1; unclear D gene. The V gene lost 6 bases and the J gene lost 4 bases, with 12 bases spanning the gap. The CDR3 sequence is 13 residues long. Germline V gene data show CDR1 as MNHNY and CDR2 as SVGAGI (reference sequence). The CDR3 region is CASSPDAPTEAFF. DNA for the CDR3: TGTGCCAGCAGCCCCGACGCCCCCACTGAAGCTTTCTTT.

In this sample, this clonotype turned up a few times. The J gene is TRBJ1-1, the V gene TRBV4-1; a possible D gene is TRBD1 (5 bases). Per germline, CDR1 MGHRA and CDR2 YSYEKL. V was pared by 5 bases and J by 2 bases, with 12 bases between. The CDR3 spans 14 residues. The CDR3 DNA reads TGCGCCAGCAGCTCTAAACAGGTTAACACTGAAGCTTTCTTT. Its protein product is CASSSKQVNTEAFF.

The J gene is TRBJ1-4, the V gene TRBV28, with D perhaps TRBD1 (5 bases). Trimming took off 6 bases at V and 4 bases at J, with 15 bases between the two ends. Germline CDR1 reads MDHEN; CDR2 reads SYDVKM. The CDR3 contains 15 residues. For the CDR3, the DNA is TGTGCCAGCAGACCTCGGGACGGATATAATGAAAAACTGTTTTTT. Translated: CASRPRDGYNEKLFF.

This clonotype was picked up a small number of times. The chain recombines TRBV15 with TRBJ2-1; a weak D match, TRBD2 (6 bases). This CDR3 is built from 16 residues. The germline V and J ends were trimmed by 0 bases and 4 bases, with 13 bases remaining between them. CDR1 is LNHNV, CDR2 YYDKDF, per germline (reference sequence). DNA of the CDR3: TGTGCCACCAGCAGAGATCCAGGAGGGCCTTACAATGAGCAGTTCTTC. Translation gives CATSRDPGGPYNEQFF.

This chain joins TRBV3-1 and TRBJ2-7; weak D call: TRBD2 (5 bases). CDR1 and CDR2 (germline): LGHDT, YNNKEL (reference sequence). Trimming removed 1 base from V and 2 bases from J, with 12 bases in between. This CDR3 spans 15 amino acids. CDR3 residues: CASSQGHGVTYEQYF. The CDR3, as DNA: TGTGCCAGCAGCCAAGGACACGGGGTTACCTACGAGCAGTACTTC.

CDR3 protein: CSVEGQGLYTGELFF. CDR3 bases: TGCAGCGTTGAAGGACAGGGACTATACACCGGGGAGCTGTTTTTT. The chain joins TRBV29-1 to TRBJ2-2; TRBD1 or TRBD2 may be the D gene (7 bases each). CDR1 SQVTM and CDR2 ANQGSEA come from the germline V gene. This CDR3 is 15 amino acids long. The germline V and J ends were trimmed by 1 base and 3 bases, with 12 bases remaining between them.

This clonotype has more than one count but fewer than ten. This sequence joins TRBV15 and TRBJ1-1; 10 nucleotides match TRBD1. The germline V gene encodes CDR1 LNHNV and CDR2 YYDKDF (reference sequence). Unmatched junction bases numbered 5, after V lost 0 bases and J lost 1 base. This CDR3 has 17 amino acids. The CDR3 DNA reads TGTGCCACCAGCAGAGAAGTTGGGGACAGGGGGAACACTGAAGCTTTCTTT. It yields the protein CATSREVGDRGNTEAFF.

This sequence joins TRBV20-1 and TRBJ2-1; 12 bases align to TRBD2. CDR3 length equals 17 residues. Germline V gene data show CDR1 as DFQATT and CDR2 as SNEGSKA (reference sequence). V gave up 5 bases and J gave up 0 bases; unmatched junction bases: 8. The CDR3 bases are TGCAGTGCTGTTACTAGCGGGGGGCTTTACTCCTACAATGAGCAGTTCTTC. It codes for CSAVTSGGLYSYNEQFF.

V gene TRBV15 combines with J gene TRBJ2-7; D remains ambiguous. V was cut by 5 bases and J by 7 bases, with 15 bases left in between. CDR1 and CDR2 from the germline V gene are LNHNV and YYDKDF (reference sequence). This CDR3 has 13 residues. CDR3 residues: CATSSRPAREQYF. The CDR3 nucleotides read TGTGCCACCAGCTCAAGGCCCGCCAGGGAGCAGTACTTC.

About this clonotype: In this CDR3 the conserved last residue, phenylalanine or tryptophan, is missing, so a read error is likely. The CDR3: CASSQVGPGDRGKAFS. DNA for the CDR3: TGCGCCAGCAGCCAAGTTGGTCCCGGGGACAGGGGAAAGGCTTTCTCT. This sequence joins TRBV4-1 and TRBJ1-1, with 10 bases identical to TRBD1. In germline, CDR1 is MGHRA, CDR2 YSYEKL. CDR3 length: 16 amino acids. Germline trimming cut 1 base from V and 11 bases from J; bases unmatched to any gene: 13.

The J gene is TRBJ2-5, the V gene TRBV7-7, with TRBD2 matching over 7 bases. The trim removed 5 bases at V and 6 bases at J, leaving 18 bases unmatched. CDR3 length: 17 amino acids. Germline CDR1 and CDR2: SSHAT and FNYEAQ (reference sequence). CDR3 in DNA: TGTGCCAGCAGCCCCCAACTCCGGAGCCAGGGAGGGCAGACCCAGTACTTC. Translating gives CASSPQLRSQGGQTQYF.

This clonotype came up a few times. J is TRBJ2-1 and V is TRBV5-1, with 9 bases that match TRBD1. The CDR3 sequence is 16 residues long. Germline trimming cut 4 bases from V and 1 base from J; bases unmatched to any gene: 6. From germline, CDR1 is SGHRS and CDR2 YFSETQ. The CDR3 loop is CASSRTGEGSYNEQFF. The CDR3 DNA reads as TGCGCCAGCAGCCGGACAGGGGAAGGGTCCTACAATGAGCAGTTCTTC.

The V and J genes are TRBV9 and TRBJ2-1, with 8 bases aligning to TRBD2. In germline, CDR1 is SGDLS, CDR2 YYNGEE. Unmatched junction bases numbered 5, after V lost 3 bases and J lost 3 bases. The CDR3 length is 15 residues. The CDR3 is CASSEAGTSYNEQFF. CDR3 DNA: TGTGCCAGCAGCGAGGCCGGGACTAGCTACAATGAGCAGTTCTTC.

V usage is TRBV9 and J usage is TRBJ1-1, with unresolved D. Deletions cut 0 bases from V and 5 bases from J, with 11 bases between. This CDR3 has 14 amino acids. CDR1 and CDR2 from the germline V gene are SGDLS and YYNGEE. The CDR3 DNA is TGTGCCAGCAGCGTAGGAGCGGAGTGGACTGAAGCTTTCTTT. Amino acid sequence: CASSVGAEWTEAFF.

As DNA, the CDR3 is TGTGCCAGCAGCTTGGTTGGAAGCGGGGCCTCCTACGAGCAGTACTTC. This translates into CASSLVGSGASYEQYF. The chain recombines TRBV5-5 with TRBJ2-7; 7 bases match TRBD2. The V segment lost 0 bases and the J segment 0 bases; nucleotides outside the gene matches: 6. CDR3 length: 16 residues. In germline, CDR1 is SGHKS, CDR2 YYEKEE (reference sequence).

The CDR3 sequence: CASSYRGSTQETQYF. The CDR3 DNA reads as TGTGCCAGCAGTTACCGGGGGTCAACTCAAGAGACCCAGTACTTC. The chain couples TRBV6-5 to TRBJ2-5; possible D gene TRBD2, 6 bases. The CDR3 runs to 15 residues. The germline V gene encodes CDR1 MNHEY and CDR2 SVGAGI. V lost 2 bases, J lost 2 bases, and 12 bases lay in between.